The T cell receptor beta chain under discussion was sequenced for a study of identical twins. Findings and caveats of the study: Compared with models, monozygotic twins showed more out-of-frame TCR alpha sharing.

The CDR3 spans 14 residues. V lost 3 bases and J lost 1, with 9 bases in between. A few counts support this clonotype. Antigen unknown. TCRdb independently ran MiXCR on the 5' RACE reads; one entry per CDR3 protein. The top ten hold 10% to 15% of the sample, which has under 900,000 distinct CDR3 sequences, roughly 18% seen once. In addition, the sample was reused for a study of T cells expressing NK-cell markers. From that report: Sorted T-cell subsets CD3+CD56+NKG2C+, CD3+CD56+NKG2C- and CD3+CD56-NKG2C+ were TCR beta-sequenced. Whether expanded NKG2C-expressing T cell clones recognize HCMV is unknown.

The receptor was isolated from a woman under 30 in good health. Sequenced sample: PBMCs. The chain carries TRBV12-3 or TRBV12-4 and TRBJ1-1; weak D call: TRBD1 (6 bases). The CDR3 DNA is TGTGCCAGCAGTTTCGGGGGACAGAACACTGAAGCTTTCTTT. The encoded protein is CASSFGGQNTEAFF.